The 21 T cell receptor beta chains below were found in one sample sequenced in a study of shared clonotypes between healthy human individuals. The naive CD8 population came from CD45RO-negative cells selected for CCR7, without terminally differentiated effector memory CD45RA+ cells. Sequencing was performed with immunoSEQ multiplex PCR; in TCRdb, only in-frame clones are kept and a portion is missing. The table lists approximately 2,000,000 clones, around 95% of them singletons. Sequenced sample: naive CD8+ T cells from PBMCs. These receptors came from a man aged 18 to 30 in good health. Some clones in this sample may be carry-over from other donors' samples.

The chain couples TRBV25-1 to TRBJ2-6; D tentatively fits TRBD1 or TRBD2 (5 bases each). Per the germline V gene, CDR1 is MGHDK and CDR2 is SYGVNS. This CDR3 has 16 residues. The V and J ends lost 5 bases and 0 bases respectively, with 11 bases between them. The CDR3 region has the DNA TGTGCCAGCAGTCCGGGACCTCGCTCTGGGGCCAACGTCCTGACTTTC. This sequence encodes CASSPGPRSGANVLTF.

The gene calls are TRBV6-4 and TRBJ1-1, with D tentatively TRBD1 (6 bases). From germline, CDR1 is MRHNA and CDR2 SNTAGT. The CDR3 contains 19 residues. V gave up 4 bases and J gave up 6 bases, with 30 bases separating them. The CDR3 DNA follows: TGTGCCAGCAGTGTCTCCACCACGCAGGGGCCGTTCCCGTGCGCTGAAGCTTTCTTT. Its protein product is CASSVSTTQGPFPCAEAFF.

V usage is TRBV30 and J usage is TRBJ2-7, with a possible D match to TRBD1 (6 bases). This CDR3 contains 14 residues. The V and J ends lost 4 bases and 6 bases respectively, with 19 bases between them. CDR1 GTSNPN and CDR2 SVGIG come from the germline V gene (reference sequence). The CDR3: CAWTLGASAGEQYF. As DNA, the CDR3 is TGTGCCTGGACTCTGGGGGCATCGGCCGGCGAGCAGTACTTC.

J is TRBJ2-1 and V is TRBV19; 8 nucleotides agree with TRBD1. V lost 7 bases, J lost 4 bases, and 6 bases stayed unmatched. The CDR3 totals 14 residues. Germline values: CDR1 LNHDA, CDR2 SQIVND (reference sequence). CDR3 amino acids: CASIGTGLYNEQFF. CDR3 in DNA: TGTGCCAGTATAGGGACAGGTCTTTACAATGAGCAGTTCTTC.

About this clone itself: This CDR3 is also generated by other DNA sequences in the sample. The CDR3 coding sequence is TGTGCCACCAGCAGACCGAACTACGAGCAGTACTTC. This encodes CATSRPNYEQYF. The chain couples TRBV15 to TRBJ2-7; no clear D. Trimming stripped 2 bases from V and 3 bases from J, with 5 bases between. Germline values: CDR1 LNHNV, CDR2 YYDKDF (reference sequence). This CDR3 spans 12 amino acids.

This sequence joins TRBV5-1 and TRBJ2-3; the match to TRBD2 covers 8 bases. Losses at the gene ends were 4 bases for V and 0 bases for J; bases not matched to a gene: 7. Germline CDR1 and CDR2: SGHRS and YFSETQ. The CDR3 contains 16 residues. The DNA of the CDR3 is TGCGCCAGCAGCCTACAGCGGGAGCGGAGCACAGATACGCAGTATTTT. Protein: CASSLQRERSTDTQYF. The variable domain in full, with the rest retrieved from reference TRBV5-1 and TRBJ2-3, is KAGVTQTPRYLIKTRGQQVTLSCSPISGHRSVSWYQQTPGQGLQFLFEYFSETQRNKGNFPGRFSGRQFSNSRSEMNVSTLELGDSALYLCASSLQRERSTDTQYFGPGTRLTVL.

V gene TRBV25-1 combines with J gene TRBJ2-5; TRBD2 matches 12 bases. This CDR3 spans 14 amino acids. The germline CDR1 and CDR2 sequences are MGHDK and SYGVNS. J gave up 5 bases and V 6 bases, and 4 bases lay outside the gene matches. The CDR3 nucleotides read TGTGCCAGCAGCCGGACTAGCGGGAAGGAGACCCAGTACTTC. It specifies CASSRTSGKETQYF.

J is TRBJ1-2 and V is TRBV28; tentative D call: TRBD1 (5 bases). The germline V and J ends were trimmed by 5 bases and 6 bases, with 19 bases remaining between them. CDR1 is MDHEN, CDR2 SYDVKM, per germline. The CDR3 is made up of 15 amino acids. CDR3 in amino acids: CASSASGALYDGYTF. The CDR3, as DNA: TGTGCCAGCAGTGCCAGCGGGGCCCTATACGATGGCTACACCTTC.

The table lists this clone with a count of one. The V and J genes are TRBV4-1 and TRBJ2-7, with TRBD2 matching over 9 bases. The CDR3 runs to 15 residues. Germline CDR1 is MGHRA and CDR2 is YSYEKL. The V gene end was trimmed by 0 bases and the J gene end by 6 bases; junction bases not matched to a gene: 6. The DNA for the CDR3 is TGCGCCAGCAGCCAAGATTCCGGGACTAGCTCCGAGCAGTACTTC. Translated, it gives CASSQDSGTSSEQYF.

The V and J genes are TRBV7-6 and TRBJ2-2; TRBD2 aligns across 9 bases. V dropped 5 bases and J dropped 5; count of bases not matched to a gene: 21. The germline V gene has CDR1 SGHVS and CDR2 FNYEAQ. The CDR3 is 20 amino acids. CDR3 sequence (DNA): TGTGCCAGCAGCCCGCGACAGAAAGTCCCAGCGGGAGGACGGACCGGGGAGCTGTTTTTT. Protein sequence: CASSPRQKVPAGGRTGELFF.

For this clone: Distinct nucleotide sequences in the sample also encode this CDR3. V usage is TRBV4-3 and J usage is TRBJ1-3; perhaps TRBD1 as D (6 bases). The CDR3 contains 15 residues. Per germline, CDR1 LGHNA and CDR2 YSLEER. Trimming cost V 3 bases and J 0 bases, with 9 bases left between them. The chain's CDR3 is CASSQGGGSGNTIYF. In DNA, the CDR3 is TGCGCCAGCAGCCAGGGGGGCGGCTCTGGAAACACCATATATTTT.

The CDR3 nucleotides read TGTGCCACCAGCAGAGCGACTAGCGGGTTAACCTACAATGAGCAGTTCTTC. Residues: CATSRATSGLTYNEQFF. The chain links TRBV15 to TRBJ2-1; 10 positions agree with TRBD2. The ends lost 1 base at V and 2 bases at J; junction bases unmatched: 5. CDR3 length: 17 residues. Germline CDR1 reads LNHNV; CDR2 reads YYDKDF (reference sequence).

This clone was seen a single time. A read error may account for a junction end that differs from germline. The chain recombines TRBV9 with TRBJ1-4; 8 positions agree with TRBD1. Germline loops: CDR1 SGDLS, CDR2 YYNGEE. The CDR3 extends over 13 amino acids. CDR3 in DNA: TGTGCCAGCAGCGTAGCTGGGACAGGCCCCTTGGTTTTT. Translating it yields CASSVAGTGPLVF.

This clone was seen a handful of times. Other DNA sequences in the sample encode the same CDR3. The chain carries TRBV9 and TRBJ2-7, with TRBD2 identical over 11 bases. The CDR3 totals 14 residues. J lost 3 bases, V lost 4 bases, and 3 bases had no gene match. Germline V gene sequence: CDR1 SGDLS, CDR2 YYNGEE. CDR3 region: CASSTGTSGYEQYF. The DNA for the CDR3 is TGTGCCAGCAGCACCGGGACTAGCGGCTACGAGCAGTACTTC. Complete variable domain (other parts from reference TRBV9 and TRBJ2-7): DSGVTQTPKHLITATGQRVTLRCSPRSGDLSVYWYQQSLDQGLQFLIQYYNGEERAKGNILERFSAQQFPDLHSELNLSSLELGDSALYFCASSTGTSGYEQYFGPGTRLTVT.

The chain has TRBV2 and TRBJ1-5; 8 nucleotides agree with TRBD1. The CDR3 is 14 residues long. V trimming: 10 bases; J trimming: 3 bases; junction bases outside the gene matches: 8. Germline CDR1 SNHLY, CDR2 FYNNEI. The CDR3 spells CATSDRANNQPQHF. CDR3 sequence (DNA): TGTGCCACTTCGGACAGGGCTAACAATCAGCCCCAGCATTTT. Full variable domain (missing parts from reference TRBV2 and TRBJ1-5): EPEVTQTPSHQVTQMGQEVILRCVPISNHLYFYWYRQILGQKVEFLVSFYNNEISEKSEIFDDQFSVERPDGSNFTLKIRSTKLEDSAMYFCATSDRANNQPQHFGDGTRLSIL.

The V gene is TRBV5-1, the J gene TRBJ2-7; D unclear. The germline gives CDR1 SGHRS, CDR2 YFSETQ. The V end lost 2 bases, the J end lost 5 bases, and 11 bases lay between the germline ends. This CDR3 contains 13 residues. The CDR3 nucleotides read TGCGCCAGCAGCTTTGCCGGTCTGGACGAGCAGTACTTC. Amino acid sequence: CASSFAGLDEQYF.

This chain links TRBV11-2 with TRBJ2-1; no firm D call. The CDR3 length is 14 residues. The ends were cut back, 5 bases at V and 6 bases at J, with 14 bases in the middle. CDR1 and CDR2 from the germline V gene are SGHAT and FQNNGV. The chain's CDR3 is CASSPALPPNEQFF. The CDR3 nucleotides are TGTGCCAGCAGCCCCGCTTTACCCCCCAATGAGCAGTTCTTC. The variable domain in full, with the rest retrieved from reference TRBV11-2 and TRBJ2-1, is EAGVAQSPRYKIIEKRQSVAFWCNPISGHATLYWYQQILGQGPKLLIQFQNNGVVDDSQLPKDRFSAERLKGVDSTLKIQPAKLEDSAVYLCASSPALPPNEQFFGPGTRLTVL.

This clone occurred once. The V and J genes are TRBV9 and TRBJ1-1; TRBD1 matches 9 bases. V was clipped by 4 bases and J by 1 base; unmatched bases: 11. CDR1 and CDR2 from the germline V gene are SGDLS and YYNGEE. The CDR3 contains 17 residues. CDR3 sequence reads: CASSLRPGTGPNTEAFF. The CDR3 nucleotides are TGTGCCAGCAGCCTCCGACCCGGGACAGGGCCGAACACTGAAGCTTTCTTT. The whole variable domain, filled in from reference TRBV9 and TRBJ1-1, reads DSGVTQTPKHLITATGQRVTLRCSPRSGDLSVYWYQQSLDQGLQFLIQYYNGEERAKGNILERFSAQQFPDLHSELNLSSLELGDSALYFCASSLRPGTGPNTEAFFGQGTRLTVV.

This rearrangement joins TRBV7-8 to TRBJ2-2; either TRBD1 or TRBD2 may fit D (5 bases each). Germline CDR1 SGHVS, CDR2 FQNEAQ. The length of the CDR3 is 17 residues. The germline V and J ends were trimmed by 2 bases and 3 bases, with 16 bases remaining between them. As DNA, the CDR3 is TGTGCCAGCAGCTTACCTAGGGACCAAACATACACCGGGGAGCTGTTTTTT. Amino acid sequence: CASSLPRDQTYTGELFF.

The rearrangement uses TRBV27 and TRBJ1-2, with a tentative D call TRBD1 (6 bases). This CDR3 contains 13 residues. V gave up 3 bases and J gave up 6 bases, with 11 bases separating them. The germline CDR1 and CDR2 sequences are MNHEY and SMNVEV (reference sequence). As DNA, the CDR3 is TGTGCCAGCAGTTTGGGGGGGCCGAATGGCTACACCTTC. Translation gives CASSLGGPNGYTF.

V is TRBV5-6 and J is TRBJ1-4; TRBD1 is a possible D gene (6 bases). The CDR3 loop spans 14 amino acids. Germline values: CDR1 SGHDT, CDR2 YYEEEE. Between the trimmed V and J ends, which lost 4 bases and 6 bases, there was a span of 13 bases. CDR3 coding DNA: TGTGCCAGCAGCCGGGCAGGGGTTCATGAAAAACTGTTTTTT. Translating it yields CASSRAGVHEKLFF.